Listed below are T cell receptor beta chains from one sample, sequenced in a study of T cells expressing NK-cell markers. TCRdb reprocessed the 5' RACE reads and keeps a single row for each CDR3 protein, giving no DNA. This table lists 400,000 or so distinct CDR3 sequences. The sequenced sample was blood T cells: a sorted CD56 or NKG2C T cell subset, CD4+ or CD8+ T cells, or bulk PBMC T cells (not recorded which). Receptors were obtained from a woman between 50 and 59 years old in good health. Both conserved end residues are part of each CDR3. Not all rows give a size; the values are once, few, many and, for expanded clones, a class.

cdr3_aa	clone_size	v_call	j_call
CASSPGLAGRVQETQYF	.	TRBV5-1	TRBJ2-5
CSARRWGANDTQYF	.	TRBV20-1	TRBJ2-3
CASSPIAGASQETQYF	.	TRBV3-1	TRBJ2-5
CASLVRGGELFF	.	TRBV7-2	TRBJ2-2
CASSYFGERRAKNIQYF	.	TRBV6-5	TRBJ2-4
CASSQPTSGRGSSYEQYF	.	TRBV4-1	TRBJ2-7
CASSLFAVGRTSGGSYNEQFF	.	TRBV5-1	TRBJ2-1
CASSPSRGAETQYF	.	TRBV27	TRBJ2-5
CATSDPSGTSGRRGSYNEQFF	.	TRBV24-1	TRBJ2-1
CASSMKTGGLNTEAFF	.	TRBV19	TRBJ1-1
CASSLPGGRMNEQFF	.	TRBV7-9	TRBJ2-1
CSVETGGAGRTGELFF	.	TRBV29-1	TRBJ2-2
CASSSAGIPANEQFF	.	TRBV7-9	TRBJ2-1
CASSAILAGGNEQFF	.	TRBV9	TRBJ2-1
CASSFRTDRSDSNQPQHF	.	TRBV7-2	TRBJ1-5
CASSGRRSAKNIQYF	.	TRBV12-3/TRBV12-4	TRBJ2-4
CASKKAGGPRDNEQFF	.	TRBV6-4	TRBJ2-1
CASSSRPSGSNEQFF	.	TRBV11-3	TRBJ2-1
CASSSFPRTANTEAFF	.	TRBV27	TRBJ1-1
CASGLSLPEQYF	.	TRBV12-5	TRBJ2-7
CASQDGRIYNEQFF	.	TRBV5-1	TRBJ2-1
CASNLLAGVSGELFF	.	TRBV19	TRBJ2-2
CASTLDTTDTQYF	.	TRBV5-6	TRBJ2-3
CASKGLLVYNEQFF	.	TRBV10-2	TRBJ2-1
CASSLDVRYEQYF	.	TRBV12-3/TRBV12-4	TRBJ2-7
CASSSGTGRNEQFF	.	TRBV6-5	TRBJ2-1
CASSDGTSGMGDTQYF	.	TRBV27	TRBJ2-3
CASSRATRDYSYTF	.	TRBV18	TRBJ1-2
CAGRREVQETQYF	.	TRBV2	TRBJ2-5
CASSLTRAGNEQYF	.	TRBV9	TRBJ2-7
CASSYPGQGSGKLFF	.	TRBV3-1	TRBJ2-2
CASSTVAKNIQYF	.	TRBV12-3/TRBV12-4	TRBJ2-4
CSARDPGTSGYNEQFF	.	TRBV20-1	TRBJ2-1
CASSYGQGGYGYTF	.	TRBV5-1	TRBJ1-2
CASSSLGLADTQYF	.	TRBV3-1	TRBJ2-3
CSARVGTGDSDTQYF	.	TRBV20-1	TRBJ2-3
CASSGSGTNTGELFF	.	TRBV19	TRBJ2-2
CASSQTPQGRNGYTF	.	TRBV3-1	TRBJ1-2
CASSYTGGTGTDTQYF	medium-sized	TRBV6-2/TRBV6-3	TRBJ2-3
CASRDRVTYEQYF	.	TRBV25-1	TRBJ2-7
CATSRETSTGNTIYF	.	TRBV15	TRBJ1-3
CASMLAGADTQYF	.	TRBV10-2	TRBJ2-3
CASSERGAFQETQYF	.	TRBV25-1	TRBJ2-5
CASSRGLAQYF	.	TRBV11-3	TRBJ2-3
CSAPGTITDTQYF	.	TRBV20-1	TRBJ2-3
CASSLRGLGYNEQFF	.	TRBV7-9	TRBJ2-1
CASNGFLRLAGSTDTQYF	.	TRBV12-3/TRBV12-4	TRBJ2-3